This TCR beta chain was identified in a study of blood T cell repertoires in COVID-19. The wider study: COVID-19 samples, acute and convalescent, were from the United States, Italy and Spain.

Per the germline V gene, CDR1 is SGDLS and CDR2 is YYNGEE. V dropped 3 bases and J dropped 0; count of bases not matched to a gene: 9. This CDR3 contains 18 residues. In the authors' workflow: Cell counts per sample came from amplifying reference gene primers. Repertoires were generated with immunoSEQ multiplex PCR, while TCRdb's copy carries only in-frame clones and drops some. The V and J calls and the clone size are those of that table, but D and trimming were determined from the DNA. This table holds approximately 190,000 clones, over 80% found once. Material: peripheral blood. The sequence came from a woman in her forties with acute or convalescent COVID-19. The J gene is TRBJ1-6, the V gene TRBV9; 7 nucleotides match TRBD1. The CDR3 is CASSARDSRSSYNSPLHF. The CDR3 DNA sequence: TGTGCCAGCAGCGCCCGGGACAGCCGAAGCTCCTATAATTCACCCCTCCACTTT.